These 32 T cell receptor beta chains came from one sample sequenced in a study of T-cell reconstitution after alpha-beta-depleted transplantation in children. Unique molecular identifiers tagged the TCRbeta library. MiXCR, applied by TCRdb to the PCR reads, yields one record per CDR3 protein. This table has about 600,000 distinct CDR3 sequences, 13% appearing once. The sample in question was PBMCs, mostly from graft donor cells, obtained 360 days after TCRalphabeta/CD19-depleted stem cell transplant. These receptors all stem from a male patient aged 10-17 years who had a stem cell transplant for acute myeloid leukemia, so the T cells may come from the graft donor.

This clonotype has a handful of counts. The chain couples TRBV10-2 to TRBJ2-7; D is perhaps TRBD1 (6 bases). The CDR3 totals 15 residues. Between the trimmed V and J ends, which lost 0 bases and 2 bases, there was a span of 11 bases. Germline assignment: CDR1 WSHSY and CDR2 SAAADI. CDR3 in DNA: TGCGCCAGCAGTGAGTCAGGAGGACAGACCTACGAGCAGTACTTC. This gives the protein CASSESGGQTYEQYF.

A note on this clonotype: One end of the junction does not line up with germline, which may come from a read error. The chain recombines TRBV9 with TRBJ2-7, with 7 bases lining up with TRBD2. Germline CDR1 is SGDLS and CDR2 is YYNGEE. CDR3 length: 15 residues. CDR3 loop: CASSVGSGFSYKQYF. CDR3 bases: TGTGCCAGCAGCGTAGGTAGCGGGTTCTCCTACAAGCAGTACTTC.

This clonotype was detected only a few times. The gene calls are TRBV7-9 and TRBJ2-1; 8 bases map to TRBD1. CDR1 SEHNR and CDR2 FQNEAQ come from the germline V gene (reference sequence). J was trimmed by 9 bases and V by 4 bases; bases with no gene match: 5. CDR3 length equals 13 residues. The CDR3 DNA reads as TGTGCCAGCAGCTCCTTACAGGGGGGTGAGCAGTTCTTC. Translating it yields CASSSLQGGEQFF.

CDR3 nucleotide sequence: TGTGCCAGCAGTAACCTCGGGACATACTACGAGCAGTACTTC. This encodes CASSNLGTYYEQYF. The chain has TRBV12-3 or TRBV12-4 and TRBJ2-7, with TRBD1 as a possible D gene (6 bases). V lost 5 bases, J lost 3 bases, and 14 bases lay in between. The CDR3 consists of 14 residues.

V gene TRBV18 combines with J gene TRBJ2-4; D could derive from TRBD1 or TRBD2 (5 bases each). In germline, CDR1 is KGHSH, CDR2 LQKENI. The V end was cut by 0 bases, the J end by 4 bases, with 10 bases between. The CDR3 runs 15 residues. The CDR3 region is CASSPPWDGKNIQYF. In DNA form, the CDR3 reads TGTGCCAGCTCACCACCGTGGGACGGGAAAAACATTCAGTACTTC. Variable domain in full (rest from reference TRBV18 and TRBJ2-4): NAGVMQNPRHLVRRRGQEARLRCSPMKGHSHVYWYRQLPEEGLKFMVYLQKENIIDESGMPKERFSAEFPKEGPSILRIQQVVRGDSAAYFCASSPPWDGKNIQYFGAGTRLSVL.

This chain connects TRBV5-1 to TRBJ1-4, with a possible D match to TRBD1 (5 bases). This CDR3 has 14 amino acids. Between the trimmed V and J ends, which lost 0 bases and 5 bases, there was a span of 8 bases. Germline V lookup: CDR1 SGHRS, CDR2 YFSETQ. The CDR3 sequence: CASSLATANEKLFF. DNA of the CDR3: TGCGCCAGCAGCTTGGCGACAGCGAATGAAAAACTGTTTTTT.

The CDR3 bases are TGCAGCGTTGAATTTCTGGGGACAGCCGGCTCTGGGGCCAACGTCCTGACTTTC. Encoded protein: CSVEFLGTAGSGANVLTF. The chain couples TRBV29-1 to TRBJ2-6; TRBD1 aligns across 7 bases. CDR3 size: 18 residues. The V and J ends lost 2 bases and 0 bases, in that order; junction bases with no gene match: 10. From germline, CDR1 is SQVTM and CDR2 ANQGSEA. The variable domain in full, with the rest retrieved from reference TRBV29-1 and TRBJ2-6, is SAVISQKPSRDICQRGTSLTIQCQVDSQVTMMFWYRQQPGQSLTLIATANQGSEATYESGFVIDKFPISRPNLTFSTLTVSNMSPEDSSIYLCSVEFLGTAGSGANVLTFGAGSRLTVL.

This clonotype was counted between two and nine times. The junction and the germline gene differ at one end; a read error may be behind it. For the CDR3, the DNA is TGTGCCAGCGGTGAGGTAGTCGGTGAGCAGTTCTTC. Protein: CASGEVVGEQFF. This chain uses TRBV25-1 with TRBJ2-1; no firm D call. The CDR3 contains 12 residues. Germline-derived CDR1 and CDR2 are MGHDK and SYGVNS. The variable domain in full, completed from reference TRBV25-1 and TRBJ2-1, reads EADIYQTPRYLVIGTGKKITLECSQTMGHDKMYWYQQDPGMELHLIHYSYGVNSTEKGDLSSESTVSRIRTEHFPLTLESARPSHTSQYLCASGEVVGEQFFGPGTRLTVL.

The sample holds many counts of this clonotype. V and J are TRBV28 and TRBJ2-5, with D perhaps TRBD1 (6 bases). Germline V lookup: CDR1 MDHEN, CDR2 SYDVKM. The CDR3 is 15 amino acids. Trimming took 4 bases from V and 2 from J, leaving 14 bases between them. DNA for the CDR3: TGTGCCAGCAGTTCAAGACAGGCGCTGCAAGAGACCCAGTACTTC. Translation gives CASSSRQALQETQYF. Looking up the rest from reference TRBV28 and TRBJ2-5 gives the full variable domain: DVKVTQSSRYLVKRTGEKVFLECVQDMDHENMFWYRQDPGLGLRLIYFSYDVKMKEKGDIPEGYSVSREKKERFSLILESASTNQTSMYLCASSSRQALQETQYFGPGTRLLVL.

The chain joins TRBV9 to TRBJ2-7; D is possibly TRBD1 (6 bases). V was shortened by 3 bases and J by 5 bases, with 12 bases between the two germline ends. The V gene's germline CDR1 is SGDLS and CDR2 YYNGEE. This CDR3 spans 13 amino acids. CDR3 loop: CASSEGTRNEQYF. CDR3 bases: TGTGCCAGCAGCGAAGGGACAAGAAACGAGCAGTACTTC.

Comments on this clonotype: This may stem from a read error, because a much larger clone lies one nucleotide away. The rearrangement links TRBV7-6 to TRBJ2-5; the match to TRBD2 covers 13 bases. Per germline, CDR1 SGHVS and CDR2 FNYEAQ. V trimming: 11 bases; J trimming: 1 base; junction bases outside the gene matches: 7. This CDR3 is built from 15 residues. The CDR3 protein is CAGGLAGASQETQYF. DNA for the CDR3: TGTGCCGGCGGACTAGCGGGAGCTTCCCAAGAGACCCAGTACTTC. The entire variable domain, with the rest obtained from reference TRBV7-6 and TRBJ2-5, is as follows: GAGVSQSPRYKVTKRGQDVALRCDPISGHVSLYWYRQALGQGPEFLTYFNYEAQQDKSGLPNDRFSAERPEGSISTLTIQRTEQRDSAMYRCAGGLAGASQETQYFGPGTRLLVL.

A few counts support this clonotype. The chain combines TRBV7-9 with TRBJ2-7; 7 bases map to TRBD1. V gave up 7 bases and J gave up 7 bases; unmatched junction bases: 7. The CDR3 is made up of 12 amino acids. Germline CDR1 SEHNR, CDR2 FQNEAQ (reference sequence). The CDR3 DNA reads TGTGCCAGCACCCCGACAGGGAATGAGCAGTACTTC. This codes for CASTPTGNEQYF.

There are a few counts of this clonotype. The V and J genes are TRBV29-1 and TRBJ1-1, with 9 bases fitting TRBD1. The CDR3 sequence is 13 residues long. The V segment lost 8 bases and the J segment 5 bases; nucleotides outside the gene matches: 9. Germline V gene lookup returns CDR1 SQVTM and CDR2 ANQGSEA. The CDR3 DNA sequence: TGCAGCTCTACGACAGGGGGAGGAACTGAAGCTTTCTTT. Its translation is CSSTTGGGTEAFF.

This clonotype was counted many times. The rearrangement joins TRBV28 to TRBJ2-1; TRBD2 matches 9 bases. Trimming at V came to 7 bases and at J to 8 bases, leaving 12 bases not matched to a gene. The CDR3 has 15 amino acids. Germline V gene lookup returns CDR1 MDHEN and CDR2 SYDVKM. CDR3 bases: TGTGCCAGCAATCTAGCGGGAAAGAGGCAGGATGAGCAGTTCTTC. It encodes CASNLAGKRQDEQFF.

V is TRBV2 and J is TRBJ2-3, with TRBD2 identical over 8 bases. The CDR3 runs 15 residues. Per germline, CDR1 SNHLY and CDR2 FYNNEI. The V segment lost 7 bases and the J segment 2 bases; nucleotides outside the gene matches: 8. The CDR3: CASTWVAGFTDTQYF. The CDR3 DNA reads TGTGCCAGCACGTGGGTAGCGGGATTCACAGATACGCAGTATTTT.

The chain recombines TRBV2 with TRBJ2-4; 7 bases align to TRBD2. The V segment lost 3 bases and the J segment 0 bases; nucleotides outside the gene matches: 5. CDR1 is SNHLY and CDR2 is FYNNEI in the germline V gene. The CDR3 length is 16 residues. CDR3 sequence reads: CASSERLAVAKNIQYF. The CDR3 nucleotides read TGTGCCAGCAGTGAGCGGCTAGCGGTAGCCAAAAACATTCAGTACTTC.

This clonotype was observed a few times. This chain's CDR3 is CASKRLAGSQETQYF. CDR3 DNA sequence: TGTGCCAGCAAGCGACTAGCGGGGTCCCAAGAGACCCAGTACTTC. The chain carries TRBV7-9 and TRBJ2-5; 11 bases align to TRBD2. Germline V gene data show CDR1 as SEHNR and CDR2 as FQNEAQ (reference sequence). The CDR3 loop spans 15 amino acids. V lost 7 bases and J lost 1; bases outside the gene matches: 5.

The count of this clonotype is one. The chain joins TRBV6-5 to TRBJ2-1; D is unclear. The germline V and J ends were trimmed by 0 bases and 2 bases, with 8 bases remaining between them. In germline, CDR1 is MNHEY, CDR2 SVGAGI. CDR3 length equals 15 residues. As DNA, the CDR3 is TGTGCCAGCAGTTACTCACTCCCCCCCTACAATGAGCAGTTCTTC. Its protein product is CASSYSLPPYNEQFF.

The chain links TRBV20-1 to TRBJ1-5, with a possible D match to TRBD1 (6 bases). There are 15 residues in the CDR3. V lost 6 bases to trimming and J lost 2 bases, with 17 bases between them. Looked up from germline, CDR1 is DFQATT and CDR2 is SNEGSKA (reference sequence). Here the CDR3 reads CSAPKGGAGNQPQHF. The CDR3 bases are TGCAGTGCCCCTAAAGGGGGGGCCGGCAATCAGCCCCAGCATTTT.

This clonotype showed up many times. The chain links TRBV7-2 to TRBJ2-1; 9 bases agree with TRBD2. Germline assignment: CDR1 SGHTA and CDR2 FQGNSA. CDR3 length equals 15 residues. V dropped 5 bases and J dropped 5; count of bases not matched to a gene: 7. CDR3 coding DNA: TGTGCCAGCAGCCCCGTAGCGGGAGTCAACAATGAGCAGTTCTTC. The encoded protein is CASSPVAGVNNEQFF.

A few counts support this clonotype. The rearrangement links TRBV7-2 to TRBJ2-7; D possibly corresponds to TRBD2 (6 bases). V was shortened by 5 bases and J by 10 bases, with 18 bases between the two germline ends. Germline assignment: CDR1 SGHTA and CDR2 FQGNSA. This CDR3 contains 13 residues. The CDR3 loop is CASSLDPGLFQYF. CDR3 nucleotide sequence: TGTGCCAGCAGCCTTGATCCGGGACTTTTCCAGTACTTC.

This clonotype was counted at least ten times. The CDR3 loop is CASMRPSYRSSYNEQFF. As DNA, the CDR3 is TGTGCCAGCATGAGGCCCAGTTACAGGAGCTCCTACAATGAGCAGTTCTTC. The genes are TRBV28 and TRBJ2-1, with D perhaps TRBD1 (5 bases). With 7 bases removed from V and 0 bases from J, the gap between germline ends came to 19 bases. Germline CDR1 is MDHEN and CDR2 is SYDVKM. The CDR3 is made up of 17 amino acids.

This clonotype was picked up a small number of times. The rearrangement joins TRBV9 to TRBJ2-2, with D uncertain. The CDR3 sequence is 15 residues long. The V and J ends lost 0 bases and 7 bases respectively, with 13 bases between them. Germline CDR1 is SGDLS and CDR2 is YYNGEE. CDR3 DNA sequence: TGTGCCAGCAGCGTAGCCACTCCAGGAAGCGGGGAGCTGTTTTTT. Protein sequence: CASSVATPGSGELFF. Based on the CDR3 plus reference TRBV9 and TRBJ2-2, the full variable domain is DSGVTQTPKHLITATGQRVTLRCSPRSGDLSVYWYQQSLDQGLQFLIQYYNGEERAKGNILERFSAQQFPDLHSELNLSSLELGDSALYFCASSVATPGSGELFFGEGSRLTVL.

The chain employs TRBV5-1 and TRBJ1-1, with D perhaps TRBD1 (6 bases). Trimming cost V 0 bases and J 1 base, with 13 bases left between them. The CDR3 has 16 residues. CDR1 and CDR2 from the germline V gene are SGHRS and YFSETQ. The CDR3 protein is CASSLDRDGANTEAFF. CDR3 in DNA: TGCGCCAGCAGCTTGGACAGGGATGGTGCGAACACTGAAGCTTTCTTT.

V is TRBV29-1 and J is TRBJ2-1; 10 nucleotides align to TRBD2. The CDR3 runs to 15 residues. CDR1 and CDR2 from the germline V gene are SQVTM and ANQGSEA. Germline trimming cut 2 bases from V and 9 bases from J; bases unmatched to any gene: 10. CDR3 amino acids: CSVERRLAGEREQFF. The CDR3 DNA follows: TGCAGCGTTGAAAGGCGGCTAGCGGGAGAGCGTGAGCAGTTCTTC.

This clonotype was recorded a few times. The V and J genes are TRBV28 and TRBJ2-7; 12 bases are a match to TRBD2. V lost 7 bases, J lost 0 bases, and 4 bases stayed unmatched. This CDR3 is 15 amino acids long. From germline, CDR1 is MDHEN and CDR2 SYDVKM. CDR3 nucleotides: TGTGCCAGCACCAGACTAGCGGGGGCCTCCTACGAGCAGTACTTC. Translating gives CASTRLAGASYEQYF.

Only a few counts were recorded for this clonotype. The J gene is TRBJ1-5, the V gene TRBV14; D is unclear. V was shortened by 1 base and J by 1 base, with 5 bases between the two germline ends. This CDR3 region has 14 residues. The germline gives CDR1 SGHDN, CDR2 FVKESK. As DNA, the CDR3 is TGTGCCAGCAGCCAAGTCGGAAGCAATCAGCCCCAGCATTTT. Translation gives CASSQVGSNQPQHF.

The sample holds a few counts of this clonotype. The chain has TRBV30 and TRBJ2-5; 9 bases align to TRBD1. The CDR3 runs to 13 residues. The germline gives CDR1 GTSNPN, CDR2 SVGIG (reference sequence). V trimming: 5 bases; J trimming: 3 bases; junction bases outside the gene matches: 4. In DNA, the CDR3 is TGTGCCTGGGACACAGGGGGCGAAGAGACCCAGTACTTC. It codes for CAWDTGGEETQYF.

CDR3: CASSFGLGTDTQYF. The DNA for the CDR3 is TGTGCCAGCAGCTTCGGACTCGGCACAGATACGCAGTATTTT. This rearrangement joins TRBV7-2 to TRBJ2-3; maybe TRBD2 (5 bases). V gave up 3 bases and J gave up 1 base, with 8 bases separating them. This CDR3 has 14 residues. The germline V gene has CDR1 SGHTA and CDR2 FQGNSA.

At least ten counts were recorded for this clonotype. V and J are TRBV29-1 and TRBJ2-3, with 12 bases aligning to TRBD2. Germline V lookup: CDR1 SQVTM, CDR2 ANQGSEA. The CDR3 length is 18 residues. After removal of 6 bases from V and 0 bases from J, the junction contained 13 bases not matched to a gene. The CDR3 spells CSVYKGLAGPASTDTQYF. DNA of the CDR3: TGCAGCGTGTACAAAGGACTAGCGGGACCCGCTAGCACAGATACGCAGTATTTT.

The chain employs TRBV5-1 and TRBJ2-5; a possible D gene is TRBD2 (6 bases). Deletions cut 3 bases from V and 4 bases from J, with 13 bases between. Germline lookup yields CDR1 SGHRS and CDR2 YFSETQ. The CDR3 length is 14 residues. CDR3 nucleotides: TGCGCCAGCAGCTATGGGCGGGGAGGAGAGACCCAGTACTTC. It codes for CASSYGRGGETQYF.

The sample holds a few counts of this clonotype. The chain carries TRBV28 and TRBJ1-6; 7 bases line up with TRBD1. CDR1 is MDHEN, CDR2 SYDVKM, per germline. With V trimmed by 5 bases and J by 7 bases, 8 bases remained unmatched. The length of the CDR3 is 15 residues. CDR3 region: CASSLPQGRNSPLHF. CDR3 DNA sequence: TGTGCCAGCAGTCTACCACAGGGGCGGAATTCACCCCTCCACTTT.